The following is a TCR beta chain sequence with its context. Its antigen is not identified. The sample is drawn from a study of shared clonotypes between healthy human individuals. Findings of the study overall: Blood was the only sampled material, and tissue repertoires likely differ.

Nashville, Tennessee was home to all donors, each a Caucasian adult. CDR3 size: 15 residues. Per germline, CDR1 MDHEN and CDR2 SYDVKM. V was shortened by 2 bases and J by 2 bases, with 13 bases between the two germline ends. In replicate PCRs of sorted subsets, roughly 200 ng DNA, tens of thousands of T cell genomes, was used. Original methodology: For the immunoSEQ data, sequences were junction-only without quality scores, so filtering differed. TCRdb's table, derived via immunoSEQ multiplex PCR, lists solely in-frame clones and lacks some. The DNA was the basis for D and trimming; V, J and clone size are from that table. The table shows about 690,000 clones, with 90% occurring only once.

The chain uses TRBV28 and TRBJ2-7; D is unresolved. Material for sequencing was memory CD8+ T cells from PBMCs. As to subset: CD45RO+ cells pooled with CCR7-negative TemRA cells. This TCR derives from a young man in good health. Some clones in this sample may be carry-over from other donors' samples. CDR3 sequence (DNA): TGTGCCAGCAGTTTAACAGCCCGATCACCCTACGAGCAGTACTTC. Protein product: CASSLTARSPYEQYF.